This TCR beta chain derives from a study of blood T cell repertoires in COVID-19. The overall study: Samples came from the United States, Italy and Spain, spanning acute and convalescent COVID-19. Nucleic acid was either cDNA or gDNA, and it came from T cells, B-cell-depleted T cells, or PBMCs.

This clone appeared a single time. As processed by the authors: The authors estimated nucleated cell counts from reference gene primer amplification. The data were produced by immunoSEQ multiplex PCR, yet TCRdb's version contains in-frame clones alone and is incomplete. That table supplies the V and J calls and clone size; D and trimming were determined from the DNA. The data contain 150,000 to 200,000 clones, roughly 85% of them singletons. V shed 4 bases and J 5 bases; nucleotides not matched to a gene: 5. Germline V gene data show CDR1 as SGHVS and CDR2 as FNYEAQ. This CDR3 is 14 amino acids long. The chain is built from TRBV7-6 and TRBJ2-5; TRBD1 matches 9 bases. Sequenced sample: peripheral blood. The sequence derives from a human donor in a cohort sampled during active COVID-19. For the CDR3, the DNA is TGTGCCAGCAGCTCGACAGGGGGAGAGGAGACCCAGTACTTC. This encodes CASSSTGGEETQYF.